What follows describes a single T cell receptor (beta chain). The antigen it binds to is not known. The sample holds no much larger clone one base away, and base qualities are not on file. CDR1 and CDR2 (SGDLS, YYNGEE) derive from the germline V gene. V lost 0 bases and J lost 0 bases; the stretch between them is 11 bases long. The CDR3, cysteine through phenylalanine, is 16 amino acids long. The DNA shown is the 48-base CDR3, in frame from base 1. These data come from a study of CD8 T cells in ankylosing spondylitis (dated by TCRdb to about 2017). Regarding the research as a whole: The study set out to find disease-linked TCR variants by profiling T cell receptor beta repertoires in ankylosing spondylitis patients and healthy donors. The full study cohort was made up of approximately 24 ankylosing spondylitis patients and 108 healthy donors. Samples of peripheral blood were taken, and for ankylosing spondylitis patients, synovial fluid was collected as well.

General findings and caveats noted by the study authors: Blood from ankylosing spondylitis patients appeared to be characterized by a TCR beta motif made up of under ten highly homologous amino acid variants. Some TCR beta motif variants had previously been reported in synovial fluid and blood of reactive arthritis patients, which suggested common disease-initiation mechanisms. The disease-linked clones were reported as significantly enriched in matched synovial fluid samples from ankylosing spondylitis patients. A CD8+ phenotype was shown by the disease-linked clones, which were found at relatively low frequencies in peripheral blood.

Sequencing took place on an Illumina HiSeq 2500. Quantitative 5'-RACE with molecular barcodes was the method used to prepare the TCR beta libraries. The original pipeline was this. A new computational method, built on a probabilistic model of VDJ rearrangement, was used to identify disease-linked TCR variants. TCRdb applied fastp at Q25 and MiXCR to the public reads, then kept only in-frame beta chains. Each entry merges the rows of one CDR3 protein and shows their most common DNA and genes. What appears here as the V and J calls and clone size reflects TCRdb's work, not the paper's. Recorded for this sample are 400,000 to 450,000 distinct CDR3 sequences; under 20% of them occurred a single time. The leading ten clones occupy approximately 0.93% of the sample.

This TCR came from a male donor with ankylosing spondylitis. The sample was blood, either unsorted or a sorted T cell fraction (not recorded which). Recombination linked TRBV9 to TRBJ2-3; no D segment can be confidently identified. The CDR3 sequence is CASSVGAATSTDTQYF. The DNA sequence follows: TGTGCCAGCAGCGTAGGGGCAGCTACTAGCACAGATACGCAGTATTTT.